Presented here are 27 T cell receptor beta chains from one specimen sequenced in a study of blood T cells in healthy people across ages. The second PCR ran roughly 7 to 12 cycles with a sample-barcoded 5' primer and J-beta primers. Via MiXCR, TCRdb re-called the 5' RACE reads, giving one row per CDR3 protein. The profile shows about 1.5 million distinct CDR3 sequences, roughly 40% of them singletons. Sequenced: blood. Receptor source: a woman in her late teens or twenties in good health.

There are a few counts of this clonotype. This chain uses TRBV6-1 with TRBJ2-3, with 10 bases lining up with TRBD2. CDR3 length: 16 amino acids. J was trimmed by 6 bases and V by 4 bases; bases with no gene match: 10. Per the germline V gene, CDR1 is MNHNS and CDR2 is SASEGT. This CDR3 reads CASSAPSGGDQDTQYF. The CDR3 DNA reads as TGTGCCAGCAGTGCCCCTAGCGGGGGAGACCAGGATACGCAGTATTTT.

This clonotype was found a few times. V is TRBV4-1 and J is TRBJ2-7, with 8 bases fitting TRBD2. Looked up from germline, CDR1 is MGHRA and CDR2 is YSYEKL. V was pared by 1 base and J by 0 bases, with 2 bases of the junction left unmatched. CDR3 length: 15 residues. CDR3 protein: CASSQGSGDSYEQYF. DNA for the CDR3: TGCGCCAGCAGCCAAGGTAGCGGGGACTCCTACGAGCAGTACTTC.

This clonotype was seen a few times. This rearrangement joins TRBV20-1 to TRBJ2-3; D remains ambiguous. Germline lookup yields CDR1 DFQATT and CDR2 SNEGSKA (reference sequence). The CDR3 sequence is 13 residues long. V lost 7 bases to trimming and J lost 3 bases, with 14 bases between them. The CDR3 DNA reads as TGCAGTGTTTTTCAGGCCGGGACAGATACGCAGTATTTT. This translates into CSVFQAGTDTQYF.

This clonotype showed up just a few times. The chain carries TRBV6-1 and TRBJ2-1; 13 bases fit TRBD2. The germline gives CDR1 MNHNS, CDR2 SASEGT. This CDR3 has 15 amino acids. J lost 9 bases, V lost 5 bases, and 7 bases had no gene match. In nucleotides, the CDR3 is TGTGCCAGCAGTTGGACTAGCGGGAGCTGGCCTGAGCAGTTCTTC. Amino acids: CASSWTSGSWPEQFF.

The genes are TRBV6-5 and TRBJ1-2; D might be TRBD1 (6 bases). V shed 6 bases and J shed 8 bases, with 13 bases lying between them. This CDR3 contains 12 residues. Germline V gene data show CDR1 as MNHEY and CDR2 as SVGAGI. CDR3 residues: CASRSQGSGYTF. In DNA form, the CDR3 reads TGTGCCAGCAGATCACAGGGATCGGGCTACACCTTC.

The rearrangement links TRBV7-9 to TRBJ2-5, with D possibly TRBD2 on 5 matching bases. The V end lost 5 bases, the J end lost 1 base, and 11 bases lay between the germline ends. Germline V gives CDR1 SEHNR, CDR2 FQNEAQ (reference sequence). The CDR3 extends over 14 amino acids. The CDR3 DNA reads as TGTGCCAGCAGCCAGAGGGAGATCCAAGAGACCCAGTACTTC. This codes for CASSQREIQETQYF.

This clonotype was observed a handful of times. The rearrangement joins TRBV27 to TRBJ1-5; 7 positions match TRBD1. Germline CDR1 reads MNHEY; CDR2 reads SMNVEV (reference sequence). The CDR3 extends over 16 amino acids. The ends lost 9 bases at V and 1 base at J; junction bases unmatched: 12. Here the CDR3 reads CASTATGALSNQPQHF. The CDR3 region has the DNA TGTGCCAGTACTGCCACAGGGGCCTTGAGCAATCAGCCCCAGCATTTT.

J is TRBJ2-1 and V is TRBV7-2; 7 positions match TRBD2. The J call is in doubt because the DNA end fits TRBJ2-7 better. This CDR3 is built from 15 residues. Germline V gene lookup returns CDR1 SGHTA and CDR2 FQGNSA. CDR3 coding DNA: TGTGCCAGCAGCCAAGGACTAGGAATTTACAATGAGCAGTACTTC. It translates to CASSQGLGIYNEQYF.

The gene calls are TRBV5-6 and TRBJ2-1; D perhaps matches TRBD2 (5 bases). With the DNA end fitting TRBJ2-7 better, the J assignment may be wrong. The CDR3 runs to 15 residues. Germline V lookup: CDR1 SGHDT, CDR2 YYEEEE. Written as DNA, the CDR3 is TGTGCCAGCAGCGCGAGCGGTCTCGTCTACAATGAGCAGTACTTC. Translation: CASSASGLVYNEQYF.

The genes are TRBV12-3 or TRBV12-4 and TRBJ1-6; possible D gene TRBD1, 5 bases. The CDR3 has 17 residues. Trimming pared 5 bases from V and 10 bases from J, leaving 24 bases between. CDR3 sequence: CASSPSRGGVRWSPLHF. CDR3 DNA sequence: TGTGCCAGCAGTCCATCGAGGGGTGGGGTGCGATGGTCACCCCTCCACTTT.

This clonotype appeared a few times. The CDR3 nucleotides read TGCAGCTCTGGGGACAGCGACACTGAAGCTTTCTTT. This sequence encodes CSSGDSDTEAFF. The gene calls are TRBV29-1 and TRBJ1-1; TRBD1 matches at 7 bases. Trimming removed 8 bases from V and 3 bases from J; junction bases left unmatched: 6. Germline V gives CDR1 SQVTM, CDR2 ANQGSEA. CDR3 size: 12 residues.

J is TRBJ2-3 and V is TRBV20-1; 10 bases match TRBD2. After removal of 6 bases from V and 6 bases from J, the junction contained 12 bases not matched to a gene. Germline lookup yields CDR1 DFQATT and CDR2 SNEGSKA (reference sequence). This CDR3 spans 15 amino acids. The CDR3: CSAKGASGRADTQYF. Here the CDR3 DNA reads TGCAGTGCCAAGGGGGCCAGCGGGAGGGCGGATACGCAGTATTTT.

This chain's CDR3 is CASSLRLGSYNEQYF. DNA of the CDR3: TGTGCCAGCAGCCTGCGGTTGGGCTCCTACAATGAGCAGTACTTC. The chain combines TRBV7-3 with TRBJ2-1; no firm D call. The tail of the sequence fits TRBJ2-7 better, so the J call may be wrong. The germline V gene has CDR1 SGHTA and CDR2 FQGTGA. This CDR3 is built from 15 residues.

The chain has TRBV11-2 and TRBJ2-1; no firm D call. The tail of the sequence fits TRBJ2-7 better, so the J call may be wrong. CDR3 length: 16 amino acids. Germline lookup yields CDR1 SGHAT and CDR2 FQNNGV. CDR3 sequence reads: CASSLVEMSSYNEQYF. In DNA, the CDR3 is TGTGCCAGCAGCTTGGTCGAGATGAGCTCCTACAATGAGCAGTACTTC.

This clonotype was recorded a few times. The J gene is TRBJ2-7, the V gene TRBV10-3, with D perhaps TRBD1 or TRBD2 (6 bases each). Trimming cost V 3 bases and J 0 bases, with 33 bases left between them. The CDR3 spans 22 residues. The germline V gene has CDR1 ENHRY and CDR2 SYGVKD. CDR3 residues: CAISDPNDWSGAPRRLSYEQYF. DNA of the CDR3: TGTGCCATCAGTGACCCAAACGACTGGTCGGGGGCCCCCCGGAGGCTCTCCTACGAGCAGTACTTC.

The J gene is TRBJ2-3, the V gene TRBV5-1, with a tentative D call TRBD2 (5 bases). Per the germline V gene, CDR1 is SGHRS and CDR2 is YFSETQ. Deletions cut 0 bases from V and 1 base from J, with 9 bases between. The CDR3 covers 15 residues. The CDR3 sequence is CASSLVPAGTDTQYF. CDR3 DNA: TGCGCCAGCAGCTTGGTTCCAGCGGGCACAGATACGCAGTATTTT. Together with reference TRBV5-1 and TRBJ2-3, the CDR3 gives the full variable domain: KAGVTQTPRYLIKTRGQQVTLSCSPISGHRSVSWYQQTPGQGLQFLFEYFSETQRNKGNFPGRFSGRQFSNSRSEMNVSTLELGDSALYLCASSLVPAGTDTQYFGPGTRLTVL.

This rearrangement joins TRBV28 to TRBJ2-3; a weak D match, TRBD2 (5 bases). The CDR3 contains 12 residues. Germline lookup yields CDR1 MDHEN and CDR2 SYDVKM. The V end lost 7 bases, the J end lost 11 bases, and 16 bases lay between the germline ends. The CDR3 is CASTPDGEGQYF. The DNA of the CDR3 is TGTGCCAGCACCCCAGACGGAGAGGGGCAGTATTTT. The complete variable domain, with remaining parts taken from reference TRBV28 and TRBJ2-3, reads DVKVTQSSRYLVKRTGEKVFLECVQDMDHENMFWYRQDPGLGLRLIYFSYDVKMKEKGDIPEGYSVSREKKERFSLILESASTNQTSMYLCASTPDGEGQYFGPGTRLTVL.

This clonotype was observed a handful of times. The rearrangement uses TRBV7-2 and TRBJ2-4; no firm D call. Deletions cut 5 bases from V and 8 bases from J, with 13 bases between. Germline loops: CDR1 SGHTA, CDR2 FQGNSA. The CDR3 is 13 residues long. CDR3 amino acids: CASSRVFVDIQYF. The CDR3 DNA is TGTGCCAGCAGCCGTGTTTTCGTGGACATTCAGTACTTC.

This clonotype occurred a few times. The V and J genes are TRBV10-3 and TRBJ1-2; 8 bases line up with TRBD1. This CDR3 has 13 amino acids. Trimming took 3 bases from V and 5 from J; bases not matched to a gene: 2. In germline, CDR1 is ENHRY, CDR2 SYGVKD. CDR3 DNA: TGTGCCATCAGTGACTACAGGGGGTATGGCTACACCTTC. Protein product: CAISDYRGYGYTF.

The CDR3 DNA reads TGTGCCAGCAGCGGGTCCGGGACAAGCTCCTACAATGAGCAGTTCTTC. Its protein is CASSGSGTSSYNEQFF. The gene calls are TRBV12-3 or TRBV12-4 and TRBJ2-1, with D perhaps TRBD1 (6 bases). V was cut by 6 bases and J by 0 bases, with 15 bases left in between. The CDR3 has 16 amino acids.

About this clonotype itself: Given a much more abundant clone one base away, this may be a read error. The chain carries TRBV28 and TRBJ2-5; possibly TRBD2 for D (6 bases). In germline, CDR1 is MDHEN, CDR2 SYDVKM. There are 14 residues in the CDR3. In nucleotides, the CDR3 is TGTGCCAACAGTCCGAGGGACTTTCAAGAGACCCAGTACTTC. Residues: CANSPRDFQETQYF. The full variable domain, its missing parts supplied by reference TRBV28 and TRBJ2-5, is DVKVTQSSRYLVKRTGEKVFLECVQDMDHENMFWYRQDPGLGLRLIYFSYDVKMKEKGDIPEGYSVSREKKERFSLILESASTNQTSMYLCANSPRDFQETQYFGPGTRLLVL.

This clonotype showed up just once. This rearrangement joins TRBV30 to TRBJ2-5; D gene uncertain. CDR3 length: 11 residues. Germline CDR1 is GTSNPN and CDR2 is SVGIG (reference sequence). Between the trimmed V and J ends, which lost 1 base and 5 bases, there was a span of 5 bases. The CDR3 DNA sequence: TGTGCCTGGAGTGATTGGGAGACCCAGTACTTC. Protein: CAWSDWETQYF.

This chain joins TRBV7-9 and TRBJ2-7; TRBD1 or TRBD2 may be the D gene (5 bases each). Judging by the DNA end, TRBJ2-5 fits better; the J call may be wrong. Germline V gene sequence: CDR1 SEHNR, CDR2 FQNEAQ (reference sequence). CDR3 size: 15 residues. CDR3 protein: CASSFGGGSQETQYF. DNA of the CDR3: TGTGCCAGCAGCTTCGGTGGGGGTTCCCAAGAGACCCAGTACTTC.

In regard to this clonotype: The junction and the germline gene differ at one end; a read error may be behind it. The gene calls are TRBV28 and TRBJ1-5; weak D call: TRBD1 (5 bases). Looked up from germline, CDR1 is MDHEN and CDR2 is SYDVKM. There are 14 residues in the CDR3. The CDR3 region is CARASRGSNQPQHF. In nucleotides, the CDR3 is TGCGCCAGGGCTAGCCGGGGTAGCAATCAGCCCCAGCATTTT.

The genes are TRBV6-5 and TRBJ1-2; 7 nucleotides agree with TRBD1. The ends lost 6 bases at V and 4 bases at J; junction bases unmatched: 11. Germline values: CDR1 MNHEY, CDR2 SVGAGI. CDR3 length: 15 residues. The CDR3 DNA follows: TGTGCCAGCAGACTCGACAGGGAAGGGTCCTATGGCTACACCTTC. Amino acid sequence: CASRLDREGSYGYTF.

The sample holds a few counts of this clonotype. The chain uses TRBV7-6 and TRBJ1-6; 7 bases are shared with TRBD1. V lost 3 bases and J lost 12; bases outside the gene matches: 8. CDR1 is SGHVS and CDR2 is FNYEAQ in the germline V gene. CDR3 length equals 14 residues. The CDR3 sequence is CASSFETGSGPLHF. As DNA, the CDR3 is TGTGCCAGCAGCTTTGAGACAGGGTCGGGACCCCTCCACTTT.

The table lists this clonotype with many counts. At one of its ends the junction is not consistent with the germline gene, which may arise from a read error. The chain uses TRBV5-1 and TRBJ2-3; D is perhaps TRBD1 or TRBD2 (5 bases each). Germline-derived CDR1 and CDR2 are SGHRS and YFSETQ. The CDR3 totals 13 residues. The CDR3 spells CASSPGTRDTQYF. CDR3 nucleotide sequence: TGTGCCAGCAGCCCTGGGACCCGAGATACGCAGTATTTT.